Described below is a single TCR beta chain sequence and its context. Its specificity is not known. The method, 5' RACE with UMI labels, was used to prepare the TRB cDNA libraries. With the 5' RACE reads reprocessed, TCRdb shows one record per CDR3 protein and no DNA. The sample's table shows tens of thousands of distinct CDR3 sequences. This entry comes from a study of CXCR3-negative and CXCR3-positive naive CD8 T cells. Study-wide results and limits: Diversity proved comparably high across both naive subsets and much lower in memory CD8+ cells. Surface CD5 matched across naive subsets, and TRB CDR3 properties served to infer TCR strength. After cryopreservation, expression of CXCR3 was partially reduced, and most assays were run with fresh PBMCs. When CXCR3-positive naive cells were set against CXCR3-negative naive cells, the former had more hydrophobic TRB CDR3s.

The CDR3 consists of 16 residues. CDR1 is SGHVS and CDR2 is FQNEAQ in the germline V gene. CD45RO-CCR7+CD27+CD95- characterized naive CD8+ T cells. V and J are TRBV7-8 and TRBJ1-5. The source material was naive CXCR3+ CD8+ T cells from blood. Subset described: CD45RO-CCR7+CD27+CD95- naive CD8+ T cells expressing CXCR3 (TNR3+). The receptor was derived from a human donor in good health. Some clones in this sample may be carry-over from other donors' samples. CDR3: CASSYSVADSNQPQHF.